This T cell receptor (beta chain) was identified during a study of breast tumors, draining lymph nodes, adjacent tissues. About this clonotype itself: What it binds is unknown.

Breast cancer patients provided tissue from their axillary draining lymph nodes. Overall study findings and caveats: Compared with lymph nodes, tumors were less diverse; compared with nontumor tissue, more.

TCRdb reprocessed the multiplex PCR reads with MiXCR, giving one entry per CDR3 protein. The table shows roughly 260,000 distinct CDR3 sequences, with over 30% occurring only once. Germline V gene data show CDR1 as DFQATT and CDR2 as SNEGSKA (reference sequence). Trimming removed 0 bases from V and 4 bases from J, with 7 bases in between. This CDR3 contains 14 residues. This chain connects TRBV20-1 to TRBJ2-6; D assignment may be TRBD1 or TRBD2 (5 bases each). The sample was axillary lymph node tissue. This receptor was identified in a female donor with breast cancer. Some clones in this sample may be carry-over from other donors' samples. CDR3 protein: CSARDWGGANVLTF. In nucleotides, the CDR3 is TGCAGTGCTAGAGATTGGGGGGGGGCCAACGTCCTGACTTTC.